This is a list of T cell receptor beta chains from one sample in a study of T cells in Graves' hyperthyroidism and ophthalmopathy. TCRdb re-called the multiplex PCR reads through MiXCR, storing one row per CDR3 protein. Of hundreds of thousands of distinct CDR3 sequences in the sample, roughly 15% were seen once. The sample was blood. These receptors came from a woman in her forties with Graves' ophthalmopathy. The CDR3 runs from the conserved cysteine through the conserved F or W. Each record gives: J gene, V gene, CDR3 protein.

j_call: TRBJ2-5; v_call: TRBV30; cdr3_aa: CAWTAGGPQETQYF
j_call: TRBJ1-1; v_call: TRBV6-1; cdr3_aa: CASSLTTVGVVEAFF
j_call: TRBJ2-3; v_call: TRBV7-6; cdr3_aa: CASSPPTSASTDTQYF
j_call: TRBJ2-7; v_call: TRBV7-6; cdr3_aa: CASAVYPAGGLYEQYF
j_call: TRBJ1-2; v_call: TRBV7-8; cdr3_aa: CASSLQAMVTSGYGYTF
j_call: TRBJ2-4; v_call: TRBV6-1; cdr3_aa: CATHSGGAAKNIQYF
j_call: TRBJ1-2; v_call: TRBV20-1; cdr3_aa: CSAREKQGVSGYTF
j_call: TRBJ2-2; v_call: TRBV28; cdr3_aa: CASSLGTGGATGELFF
j_call: TRBJ2-1; v_call: TRBV29-1; cdr3_aa: CSVPQIASGRNNEQFF
j_call: TRBJ2-2; v_call: TRBV3-1; cdr3_aa: CASSPSSGTGYTGELFF
j_call: TRBJ2-7; v_call: TRBV20-1; cdr3_aa: CSARTGTGGTAYEQYF
j_call: TRBJ2-2; v_call: TRBV3-1; cdr3_aa: CASSLGTYSGELFF
j_call: TRBJ1-1; v_call: TRBV30; cdr3_aa: CAWSPNDRGLGTEAFF
j_call: TRBJ2-1; v_call: TRBV12-3/TRBV12-4; cdr3_aa: CASSLPFGSYNEQFF
j_call: TRBJ1-3; v_call: TRBV7-2; cdr3_aa: CASSLDRVRSGNTIYF
j_call: TRBJ1-4; v_call: TRBV6-1; cdr3_aa: CASSGGGRNEKLFF
j_call: TRBJ1-2; v_call: TRBV19; cdr3_aa: CASSTTGQPYGYTF
j_call: TRBJ2-1; v_call: TRBV29-1; cdr3_aa: CSVEVLSYEQFF
j_call: TRBJ2-5; v_call: TRBV3-1; cdr3_aa: CASSQAQETQYF
j_call: TRBJ2-7; v_call: TRBV7-8; cdr3_aa: CASSQAGVGSYEQYF
j_call: TRBJ2-7; v_call: TRBV20-1; cdr3_aa: CSARDTGGANYEQYF
j_call: TRBJ1-6; v_call: TRBV12-3/TRBV12-4; cdr3_aa: CASSLRTGQSPLHF
j_call: TRBJ2-3; v_call: TRBV7-9; cdr3_aa: CASSFSWRSADTQYF
j_call: TRBJ2-7; v_call: TRBV4-1; cdr3_aa: CASSQAGSHYEQYF
j_call: TRBJ2-3; v_call: TRBV7-3; cdr3_aa: CASSRQGAASTDTQYF
j_call: TRBJ2-1; v_call: TRBV20-1; cdr3_aa: CSARGSGGSYYNEQFF
j_call: TRBJ2-7; v_call: TRBV27; cdr3_aa: CASSLSSRGRSYEQYF
j_call: TRBJ2-4; v_call: TRBV28; cdr3_aa: CASSLIGTGKTIQYF
j_call: TRBJ2-1; v_call: TRBV10-2; cdr3_aa: CASTSSGNEQFF
j_call: TRBJ1-1; v_call: TRBV6-1; cdr3_aa: CASGETRTAGTEAFF
j_call: TRBJ2-1; v_call: TRBV28; cdr3_aa: CASSFLWTGDEQFF
j_call: TRBJ1-5; v_call: TRBV30; cdr3_aa: CAWSGRLQPQHF
j_call: TRBJ2-1; v_call: TRBV6-1; cdr3_aa: CASSPKGMAGGYNEQFF
j_call: TRBJ2-1; v_call: TRBV2; cdr3_aa: CASRGVGGFYNEQFF
j_call: TRBJ2-5; v_call: TRBV3-1; cdr3_aa: CASSPHDREETQYF
j_call: TRBJ1-5; v_call: TRBV3-1; cdr3_aa: CASSLQALGQPQHF
j_call: TRBJ1-5; v_call: TRBV28; cdr3_aa: CASSSNRGLSNQPQHF
j_call: TRBJ2-5; v_call: TRBV27; cdr3_aa: CASRRTGVETQYF
j_call: TRBJ2-1; v_call: TRBV6-2/TRBV6-3; cdr3_aa: CASSYPASGLIVQFF
j_call: TRBJ2-7; v_call: TRBV11-1; cdr3_aa: CASSGGTGGAYEQYF
j_call: TRBJ1-1; v_call: TRBV4-1; cdr3_aa: CASSQLGLQNTEAFF
j_call: TRBJ2-3; v_call: TRBV4-1; cdr3_aa: CASSQESSGVLDTQYF
j_call: TRBJ2-1; v_call: TRBV20-1; cdr3_aa: CSASPSGPYNEQFF
j_call: TRBJ2-3; v_call: TRBV30; cdr3_aa: CAWSDGLAAWADTQYF
j_call: TRBJ2-3; v_call: TRBV11-2; cdr3_aa: CASSLGAGGLRTDTQYF
j_call: TRBJ1-1; v_call: TRBV6-1; cdr3_aa: CASNNWGRITTEAFF
j_call: TRBJ1-1; v_call: TRBV4-1; cdr3_aa: CASSRDRGVAEAFF
j_call: TRBJ1-5; v_call: TRBV29-1; cdr3_aa: CSASEDMATVGNQPQHF
j_call: TRBJ1-1; v_call: TRBV29-1; cdr3_aa: CSVLIRINTEAFF
j_call: TRBJ1-1; v_call: TRBV6-2/TRBV6-3; cdr3_aa: CASRNGRQNTEAFF
j_call: TRBJ2-5; v_call: TRBV11-2; cdr3_aa: CASSLTGVPTSHF
j_call: TRBJ1-1; v_call: TRBV19; cdr3_aa: CASSNRTGPYTEAFF
j_call: TRBJ2-1; v_call: TRBV28; cdr3_aa: CASSLTSVSSYNEQFF
j_call: TRBJ2-7; v_call: TRBV20-1; cdr3_aa: CSAQTSYEQYF
j_call: TRBJ1-1; v_call: TRBV20-1; cdr3_aa: CSARAGGAVRAFF
j_call: TRBJ2-6; v_call: TRBV2; cdr3_aa: CASSEQGHSGANVLTF
j_call: TRBJ1-2; v_call: TRBV28; cdr3_aa: CASSSGGINYGYTF